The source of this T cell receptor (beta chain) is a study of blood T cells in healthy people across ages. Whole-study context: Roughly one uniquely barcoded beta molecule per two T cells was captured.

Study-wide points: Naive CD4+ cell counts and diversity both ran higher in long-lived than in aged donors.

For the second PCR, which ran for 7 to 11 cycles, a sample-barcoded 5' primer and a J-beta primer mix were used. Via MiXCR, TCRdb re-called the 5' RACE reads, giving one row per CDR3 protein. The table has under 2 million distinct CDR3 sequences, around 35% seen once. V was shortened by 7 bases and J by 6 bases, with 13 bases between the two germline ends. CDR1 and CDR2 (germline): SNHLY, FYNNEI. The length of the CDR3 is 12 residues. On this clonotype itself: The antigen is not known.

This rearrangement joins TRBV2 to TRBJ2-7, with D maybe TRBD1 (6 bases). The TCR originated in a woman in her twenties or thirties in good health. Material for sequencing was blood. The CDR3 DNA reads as TGTGCCAGCACCCTACAGGGTGGCGAGCAGTACTTC. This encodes CASTLQGGEQYF.